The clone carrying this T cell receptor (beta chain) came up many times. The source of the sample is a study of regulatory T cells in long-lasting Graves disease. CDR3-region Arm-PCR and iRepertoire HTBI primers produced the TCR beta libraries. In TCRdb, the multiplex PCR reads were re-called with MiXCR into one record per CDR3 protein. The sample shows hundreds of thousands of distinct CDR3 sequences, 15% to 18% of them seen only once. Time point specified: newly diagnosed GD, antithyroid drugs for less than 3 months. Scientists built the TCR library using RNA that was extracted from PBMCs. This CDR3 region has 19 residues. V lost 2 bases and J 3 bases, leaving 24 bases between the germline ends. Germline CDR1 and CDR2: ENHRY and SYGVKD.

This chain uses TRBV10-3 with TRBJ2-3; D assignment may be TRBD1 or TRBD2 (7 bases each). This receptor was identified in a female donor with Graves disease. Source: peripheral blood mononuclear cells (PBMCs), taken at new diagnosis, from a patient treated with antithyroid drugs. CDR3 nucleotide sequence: TGTGCCATCAGTGAGACAACCTTCTGGGAGGGGGCTGTAACAGATACGCAGTATTTT. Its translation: CAISETTFWEGAVTDTQYF.